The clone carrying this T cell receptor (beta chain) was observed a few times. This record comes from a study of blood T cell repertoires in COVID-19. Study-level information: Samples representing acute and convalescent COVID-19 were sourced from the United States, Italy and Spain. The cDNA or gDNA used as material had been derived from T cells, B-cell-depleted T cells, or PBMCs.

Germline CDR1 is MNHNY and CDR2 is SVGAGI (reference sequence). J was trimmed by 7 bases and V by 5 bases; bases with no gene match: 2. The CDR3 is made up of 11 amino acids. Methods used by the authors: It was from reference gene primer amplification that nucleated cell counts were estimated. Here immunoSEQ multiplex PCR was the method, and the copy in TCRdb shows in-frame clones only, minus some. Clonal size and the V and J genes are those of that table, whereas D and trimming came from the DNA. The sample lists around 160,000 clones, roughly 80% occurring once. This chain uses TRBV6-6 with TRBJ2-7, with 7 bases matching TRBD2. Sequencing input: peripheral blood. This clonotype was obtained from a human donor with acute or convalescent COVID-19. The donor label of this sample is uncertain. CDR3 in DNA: TGTGCCAGCAGTCTGGGGGGGGAGCAGTACTTC. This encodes CASSLGGEQYF.